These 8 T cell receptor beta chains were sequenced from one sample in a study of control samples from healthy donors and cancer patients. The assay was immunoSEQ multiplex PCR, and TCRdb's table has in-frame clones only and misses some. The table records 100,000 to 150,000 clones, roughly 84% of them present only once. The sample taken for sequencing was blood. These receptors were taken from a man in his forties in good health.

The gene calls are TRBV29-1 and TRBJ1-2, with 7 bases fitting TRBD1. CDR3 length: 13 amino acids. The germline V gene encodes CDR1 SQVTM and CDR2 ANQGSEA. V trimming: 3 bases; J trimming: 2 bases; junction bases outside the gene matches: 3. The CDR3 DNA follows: TGCAGCGTTGAGGGAGGGGGCAACTATGGCTACACCTTC. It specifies CSVEGGGNYGYTF.

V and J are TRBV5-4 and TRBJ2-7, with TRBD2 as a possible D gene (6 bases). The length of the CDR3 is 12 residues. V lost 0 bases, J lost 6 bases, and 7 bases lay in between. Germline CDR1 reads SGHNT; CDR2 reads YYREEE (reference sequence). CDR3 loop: CASSLDGGEQYF. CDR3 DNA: TGTGCCAGCAGCTTGGACGGGGGCGAGCAGTACTTC.

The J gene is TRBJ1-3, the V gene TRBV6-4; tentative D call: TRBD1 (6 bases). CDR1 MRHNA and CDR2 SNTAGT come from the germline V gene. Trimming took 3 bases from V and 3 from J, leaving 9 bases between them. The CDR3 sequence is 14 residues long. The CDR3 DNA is TGTGCCAGCAGTGAGAACAGGGATGGAAACACCATATATTTT. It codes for CASSENRDGNTIYF.

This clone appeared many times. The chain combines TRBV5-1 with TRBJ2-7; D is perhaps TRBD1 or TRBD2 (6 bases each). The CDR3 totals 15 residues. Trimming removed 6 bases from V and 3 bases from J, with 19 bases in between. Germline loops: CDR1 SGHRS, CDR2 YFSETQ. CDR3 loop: CASTIDLRGVYEQYF. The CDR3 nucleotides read TGCGCCAGCACCATTGATCTTAGGGGGGTCTACGAGCAGTACTTC. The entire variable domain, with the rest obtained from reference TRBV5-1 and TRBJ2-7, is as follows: KAGVTQTPRYLIKTRGQQVTLSCSPISGHRSVSWYQQTPGQGLQFLFEYFSETQRNKGNFPGRFSGRQFSNSRSEMNVSTLELGDSALYLCASTIDLRGVYEQYFGPGTRLTVT.

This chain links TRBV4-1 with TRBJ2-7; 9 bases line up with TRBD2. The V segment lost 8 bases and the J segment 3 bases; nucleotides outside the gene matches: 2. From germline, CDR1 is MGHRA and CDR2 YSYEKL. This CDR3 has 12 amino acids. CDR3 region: CASGAGGYEQYF. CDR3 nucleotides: TGCGCCAGCGGAGCGGGGGGCTACGAGCAGTACTTC.

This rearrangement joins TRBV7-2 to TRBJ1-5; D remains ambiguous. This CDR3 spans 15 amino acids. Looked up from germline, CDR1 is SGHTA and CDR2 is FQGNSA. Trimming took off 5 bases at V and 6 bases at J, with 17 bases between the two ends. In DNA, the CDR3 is TGTGCCAGCAGCCCCGCAATGAGTGGGGTTCAGCCCCAGCATTTT. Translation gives CASSPAMSGVQPQHF.

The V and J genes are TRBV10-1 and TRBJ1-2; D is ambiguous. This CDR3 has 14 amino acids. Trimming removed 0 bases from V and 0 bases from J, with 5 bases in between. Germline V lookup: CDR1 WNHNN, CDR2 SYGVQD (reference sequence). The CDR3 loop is CASSESLTNYGYTF. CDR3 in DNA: TGCGCCAGCAGTGAGTCGCTTACTAACTATGGCTACACCTTC.

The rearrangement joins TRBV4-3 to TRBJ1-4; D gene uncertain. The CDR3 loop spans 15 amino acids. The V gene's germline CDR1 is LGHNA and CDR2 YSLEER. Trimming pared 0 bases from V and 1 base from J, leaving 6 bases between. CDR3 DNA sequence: TGCGCCAGCAGCCAAGATACCGGAACTAATGAAAAACTGTTTTTT. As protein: CASSQDTGTNEKLFF.